The subject of this entry is one T cell receptor beta chain. There were only Caucasian adults among the donors, and all lived in Nashville, Tennessee. Assay used: immunoSEQ multiplex PCR; TCRdb lists only in-frame clones, some missing. The table includes fewer than 3 million clones, approximately 90% detected once. Looked up from germline, CDR1 is SGDLS and CDR2 is YYNGEE. V lost 0 bases and J 7 bases, leaving 19 bases between the germline ends. The CDR3 has 16 residues. This record belongs to a study of shared clonotypes between healthy human individuals. The specimen was naive CD4+ T cells from PBMCs. Indicated subset: CD45RA+ positively selected. The chain links TRBV9 to TRBJ2-5; D is perhaps TRBD1 or TRBD2 (5 bases each). The receptor's source is a man aged 18 to 30 in good health. Some clones in this sample may be carry-over from other donors' samples. DNA for the CDR3: TGTGCCAGCAGCGTAGATGGGGACCCCCAAGGTGTGACCCAGTACTTC. This gives the protein CASSVDGDPQGVTQYF.